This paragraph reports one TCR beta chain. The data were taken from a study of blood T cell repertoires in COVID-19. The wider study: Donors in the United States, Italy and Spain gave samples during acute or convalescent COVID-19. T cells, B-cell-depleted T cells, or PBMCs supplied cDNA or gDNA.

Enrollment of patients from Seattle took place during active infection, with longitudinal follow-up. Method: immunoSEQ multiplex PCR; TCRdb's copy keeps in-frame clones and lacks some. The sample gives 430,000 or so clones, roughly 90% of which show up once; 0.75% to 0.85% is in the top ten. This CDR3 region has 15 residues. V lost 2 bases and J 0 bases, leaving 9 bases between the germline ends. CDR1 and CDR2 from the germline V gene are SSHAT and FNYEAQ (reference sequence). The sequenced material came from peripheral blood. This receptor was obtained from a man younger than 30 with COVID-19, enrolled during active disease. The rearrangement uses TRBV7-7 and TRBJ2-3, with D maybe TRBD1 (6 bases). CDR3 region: CASSLLGASTDTQYF. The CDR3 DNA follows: TGTGCCAGCAGCTTATTGGGGGCGAGCACAGATACGCAGTATTTT. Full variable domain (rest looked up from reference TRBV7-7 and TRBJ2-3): GAGVSQSPRYKVTKRGQDVTLRCDPISSHATLYWYQQALGQGPEFLTYFNYEAQPDKSGLPSDRFSAERPEGSISTLTIQRTEQRDSAMYRCASSLLGASTDTQYFGPGTRLTVL.